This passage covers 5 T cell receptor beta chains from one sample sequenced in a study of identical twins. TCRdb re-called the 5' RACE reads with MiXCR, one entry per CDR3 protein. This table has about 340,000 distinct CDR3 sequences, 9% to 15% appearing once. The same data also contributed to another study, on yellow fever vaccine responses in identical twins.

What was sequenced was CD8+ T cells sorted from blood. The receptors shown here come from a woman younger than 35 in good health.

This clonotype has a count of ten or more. CDR3 amino acids: CASSLGTSGGQYNEQFF. DNA of the CDR3: TGTGCCAGCAGTTTAGGGACTAGCGGGGGGCAGTACAATGAGCAGTTCTTC. The V and J genes are TRBV12-3 or TRBV12-4 and TRBJ2-1, with 14 bases lining up with TRBD2. This CDR3 region has 17 residues. V lost 1 base, J lost 4 bases, and 3 bases stayed unmatched.

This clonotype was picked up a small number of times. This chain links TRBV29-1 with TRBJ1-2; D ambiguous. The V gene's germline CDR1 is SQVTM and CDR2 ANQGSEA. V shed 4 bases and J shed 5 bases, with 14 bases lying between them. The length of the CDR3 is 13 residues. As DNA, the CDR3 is TGCAGCGTTGGGCATGGGAGTGGGTATGGCTACACCTTC. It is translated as CSVGHGSGYGYTF.

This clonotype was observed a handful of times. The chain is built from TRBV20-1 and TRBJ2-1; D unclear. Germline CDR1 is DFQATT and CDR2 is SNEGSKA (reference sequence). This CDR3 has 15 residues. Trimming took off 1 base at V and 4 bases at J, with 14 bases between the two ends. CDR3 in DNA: TGCAGTGCTAGAGCTTACGGGCAGTCATACAATGAGCAGTTCTTC. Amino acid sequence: CSARAYGQSYNEQFF.

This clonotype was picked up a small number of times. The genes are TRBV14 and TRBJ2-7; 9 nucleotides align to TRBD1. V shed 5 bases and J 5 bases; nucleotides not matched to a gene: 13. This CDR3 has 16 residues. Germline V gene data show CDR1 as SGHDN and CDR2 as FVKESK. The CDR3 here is CASSSWTGDGPNEQYF. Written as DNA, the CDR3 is TGTGCCAGCAGCTCATGGACAGGGGATGGCCCTAACGAGCAGTACTTC.

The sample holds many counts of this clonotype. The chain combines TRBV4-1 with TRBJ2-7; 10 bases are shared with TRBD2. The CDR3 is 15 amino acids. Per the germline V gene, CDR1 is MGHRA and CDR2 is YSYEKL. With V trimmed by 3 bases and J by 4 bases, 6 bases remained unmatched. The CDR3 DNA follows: TGCGCCAGCAGCCACCCTAGCGGGAGTTCTTACGAGCAGTACTTC. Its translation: CASSHPSGSSYEQYF.